A selection of T cell receptor beta chains follows, all from one sample in a study of blood T cell repertoires in COVID-19. Repertoires were generated with immunoSEQ multiplex PCR, while TCRdb's copy carries only in-frame clones and drops some. The sample shows about 110,000 clones, approximately 80% of them seen only once. The sequenced material came from peripheral blood. These receptor sequences come from a woman aged 55-70 years with acute or convalescent COVID-19. The CDR3 runs from the conserved cysteine through the conserved F or W. The D gene is left open where the match is weak. Expanded clones get a size class; other rows say once, few or many, or leave the size out.

>NA|TRBD1|TRBJ1-2|TRBV15
CATSRETGSNYGYTF
TGTGCCACCAGCAGGGAGACAGGGTCTAACTATGGCTACACCTTC
>NA|TRBD1|TRBJ2-1|TRBV10-3
CAIRAEVTGINEQFF
TGTGCCATCAGGGCAGAAGTGACAGGGATAAATGAGCAGTTCTTC
>few|TRBD2|TRBJ2-7|TRBV28
CASRGGGLGLRRDEQYF
TGTGCCAGCAGGGGGGGAGGGCTCGGACTTAGGCGCGACGAGCAGTACTTC
>NA|NA|TRBJ2-3|TRBV11-2
CASSYYRDDTQYF
TGTGCCAGCAGCTACTACAGGGACGATACGCAGTATTTT
>NA|NA|TRBJ1-2|TRBV9
CASRNRDTYGYTF
TGTGCCAGCAGAAACAGGGATACCTATGGCTACACCTTC
>NA|NA|TRBJ1-2|TRBV20-1
CSARVLEGYTF
TGCAGTGCTAGAGTTTTGGAGGGCTACACCTTC
>NA|TRBD2|TRBJ2-7|TRBV7-9
CASSPWGGLAGGPSYEQYF
TGTGCCAGCAGCCCATGGGGGGGACTAGCGGGAGGGCCCTCCTACGAGCAGTACTTC
>NA|NA|TRBJ2-7|TRBV18
CASSPGWAGGYEQYF
TGTGCCAGCTCCCCTGGGTGGGCCGGAGGCTACGAGCAGTACTTC
>NA|NA|TRBJ2-7|TRBV11-2
CASSPDTGFSYEQYF
TGTGCCAGCAGCCCTGATACCGGGTTCTCCTACGAGCAGTACTTC
>NA|NA|TRBJ2-1|TRBV28
CASSPKVDLTEQFF
TGTGCCAGCAGTCCTAAGGTGGACTTGACAGAGCAGTTCTTC
>NA|NA|TRBJ1-1|TRBV5-6
CASSLGQVLEAFF
TGTGCCAGCAGCTTGGGACAAGTTCTAGAAGCTTTCTTT
>NA|NA|TRBJ1-1|TRBV2
CASNAGISYAEAFF
TGTGCCAGCAATGCGGGCATCTCCTACGCTGAAGCTTTCTTT
>NA|TRBD2|TRBJ2-2|TRBV2
CASSSTSGRAPGTGELFF
TGTGCCAGCAGTTCGACTAGCGGGAGGGCCCCGGGAACCGGGGAGCTGTTTTTT
>NA|NA|TRBJ2-7|TRBV11-1
CASSLAVRGEQYF
TGTGCCAGCAGCTTAGCGGTCCGCGGCGAGCAGTACTTC
>NA|TRBD2|TRBJ2-5|TRBV7-3
CASSFSGTPQETQYF
TGTGCCAGCAGCTTCAGCGGGACCCCCCAAGAGACCCAGTACTTC
>NA|TRBD1|TRBJ1-4|TRBV5-1
CASSPGGQGAFGEKLFF
TGCGCCAGCAGCCCGGGGGGACAGGGGGCCTTCGGTGAAAAACTGTTTTTT
>NA|NA|TRBJ1-5|TRBV6-5
CATRLQGTQPQHF
TGTGCCACCCGGCTACAGGGAACTCAGCCCCAGCATTTT
>few|NA|TRBJ1-4|TRBV25-1
CASSDPRDRGKLFF
TGTGCCAGCAGTGACCCCAGGGATAGGGGAAAACTGTTTTTT
>NA|NA|TRBJ2-7|TRBV29-1
CSVAPSSYEQYF
TGCAGCGTTGCTCCGAGCTCCTACGAGCAGTACTTC
>NA|NA|TRBJ1-5|TRBV11-2
CASSLDPGQPQHF
TGTGCCAGCAGCTTAGATCCGGGGCAGCCCCAGCATTTT
>NA|NA|TRBJ2-7|TRBV5-1
CASSPNSGTNYEQYF
TGCGCCAGCAGCCCCAATTCCGGGACAAATTACGAGCAGTACTTC
>NA|TRBD1|TRBJ1-1|TRBV18
CASSRDRGNTEAFF
TGTGCCAGCTCACGAGACAGGGGGAACACTGAAGCTTTCTTT